The 32 T cell receptor beta chains in this list originate from one sample, sequenced in a study of control samples from healthy donors and cancer patients. Clones were read by immunoSEQ multiplex PCR, and TCRdb kept only the in-frame ones, dropping some. The sample lists some 120,000 clones, about nine tenths occurring once. What was sequenced was blood. These receptors were collected from a man aged 35 to 55 in good health.

This clone was seen once. This chain connects TRBV9 to TRBJ1-3, with no clear D. Trimming removed 3 bases at V and 1 base at J, with 8 bases between. Germline V gene sequence: CDR1 SGDLS, CDR2 YYNGEE. This CDR3 contains 14 residues. CDR3 nucleotides: TGTGCCAGCAGCGAAGCCTTGTCTGGAAACACCATATATTTT. It encodes CASSEALSGNTIYF.

The chain couples TRBV27 to TRBJ1-1; D remains ambiguous. Germline values: CDR1 MNHEY, CDR2 SMNVEV (reference sequence). The CDR3 extends over 14 amino acids. V was trimmed by 7 bases and J by 5 bases, leaving 17 bases between them. The CDR3 spells CASIQTRVRTEAFF. DNA for the CDR3: TGTGCCAGCATCCAAACGAGGGTGCGAACTGAAGCTTTCTTT.

This clone has only one observation. This chain joins TRBV18 and TRBJ2-5, with D perhaps TRBD1 or TRBD2 (5 bases each). The CDR3 runs 17 residues. Germline CDR1 is KGHSH and CDR2 is LQKENI. Trimming took 3 bases from V and 9 from J, leaving 26 bases between them. The CDR3, as DNA: TGTGCCAGCTCACCCCCGAGGGGTGAGAGGCCCTTTGGGGCCCAGTACTTC. Translated: CASSPPRGERPFGAQYF. The complete variable domain, with remaining parts taken from reference TRBV18 and TRBJ2-5, reads NAGVMQNPRHLVRRRGQEARLRCSPMKGHSHVYWYRQLPEEGLKFMVYLQKENIIDESGMPKERFSAEFPKEGPSILRIQQVVRGDSAAYFCASSPPRGERPFGAQYFGPGTRLLVL.

This chain links TRBV6-2 or TRBV6-3 with TRBJ1-5, with D perhaps TRBD1 (6 bases). Germline V gene sequence: CDR1 MNHEY, CDR2 SVGEGT. The CDR3 runs to 14 residues. The V end was cut by 2 bases, the J end by 4 bases, with 9 bases between. The CDR3 DNA reads as TGTGCCAGCAGTTACACAGGGAGGAATCAGCCCCAGCATTTT. Protein: CASSYTGRNQPQHF.

This chain joins TRBV6-2 or TRBV6-3 and TRBJ1-3; the D is unclear. The CDR3 loop spans 16 amino acids. Germline loops: CDR1 MNHEY, CDR2 SVGEGT. V lost 3 bases and J 0 bases, leaving 12 bases between the germline ends. CDR3 nucleotide sequence: TGTGCCAGCAGTTATTTACCGCTCACCTCTGGAAACACCATATATTTT. Its translation: CASSYLPLTSGNTIYF.

The chain combines TRBV7-2 with TRBJ1-2; a weak D match, TRBD1 (5 bases). CDR1 and CDR2 from the germline V gene are SGHTA and FQGNSA. CDR3 length equals 13 residues. The V end was cut by 3 bases, the J end by 5 bases, with 10 bases between. The CDR3 region has the DNA TGTGCCAGCAGCTTGGGACCAAGATATGGCTACACCTTC. It encodes CASSLGPRYGYTF. The variable domain in full, with the rest retrieved from reference TRBV7-2 and TRBJ1-2, is GAGVSQSPSNKVTEKGKDVELRCDPISGHTALYWYRQSLGQGLEFLIYFQGNSAPDKSGLPSDRFSAERTGGSVSTLTIQRTQQEDSAVYLCASSLGPRYGYTFGSGTRLTVV.

The chain recombines TRBV12-5 with TRBJ2-7; 9 positions agree with TRBD1. The CDR3 is 18 residues long. Germline V gene sequence: CDR1 LGHNT, CDR2 FRNRAP. The V gene end was trimmed by 0 bases and the J gene end by 3 bases; junction bases not matched to a gene: 12. CDR3 in DNA: TGTGCTAGTGGTTTGGTACTTTGGACCGGGACAGGGCTCTACGAGCAGTACTTC. Translation: CASGLVLWTGTGLYEQYF.

V is TRBV4-1 and J is TRBJ1-5; no firm D call. CDR3 length: 13 amino acids. The germline V gene has CDR1 MGHRA and CDR2 YSYEKL. Trimming took 2 bases from V and 4 from J, leaving 6 bases between them. The CDR3 sequence: CASSQTVNQPQHF. CDR3 bases: TGCGCCAGCAGCCAAACGGTAAATCAGCCCCAGCATTTT.

The CDR3 nucleotides read TGTGCCAGTAGTCCACGAGTCCAACAAGAGACCCAGTACTTC. Residues: CASSPRVQQETQYF. V is TRBV19 and J is TRBJ2-5; D is unclear. Germline V gene sequence: CDR1 LNHDA, CDR2 SQIVND (reference sequence). V lost 5 bases and J lost 2, with 12 bases in between. The CDR3 consists of 14 residues.

This chain connects TRBV21-1 to TRBJ1-2. TRBV21-1 is a known pseudogene. The CDR3 extends over 15 amino acids. DNA for the CDR3: TGTGCCAGCAGCAAAACGGGTCTTAAAGACGTGGGCTACACCTTC. It encodes CASSKTGLKDVGYTF.

With regard to this clone: Other DNA sequences in the sample encode the same CDR3. The chain has TRBV5-4 and TRBJ2-3, with D uncertain. Trimming took 0 bases from V and 0 from J, leaving 2 bases between them. CDR3 length equals 13 residues. Looked up from germline, CDR1 is SGHNT and CDR2 is YYREEE (reference sequence). CDR3 residues: CASSLVSTDTQYF. As DNA, the CDR3 is TGTGCCAGCAGCTTGGTAAGCACAGATACGCAGTATTTT.

This chain uses TRBV11-3 with TRBJ1-1; possible D gene TRBD1, 5 bases. Germline CDR1 is SGHNT and CDR2 is YENEEA. V was cut by 5 bases and J by 8 bases, with 12 bases left in between. The CDR3 consists of 12 residues. The DNA for the CDR3 is TGTGCCAGCAGCCCGGACAATACAGAAGCTTTCTTT. It translates to CASSPDNTEAFF.

This chain joins TRBV29-1 and TRBJ1-5; D remains ambiguous. Trimming cost V 6 bases and J 2 bases, with 8 bases left between them. The germline V gene encodes CDR1 SQVTM and CDR2 ANQGSEA. The CDR3 covers 12 residues. CDR3 amino acids: CSVAEGNQPQHF. DNA for the CDR3: TGCAGCGTAGCCGAGGGCAATCAGCCCCAGCATTTT.

The chain links TRBV30 to TRBJ1-1, with D uncertain. This CDR3 is built from 14 residues. Trimming took off 2 bases at V and 0 bases at J, with 10 bases between the two ends. Per the germline V gene, CDR1 is GTSNPN and CDR2 is SVGIG (reference sequence). CDR3 sequence reads: CAWSTQAMNTEAFF. The CDR3 coding sequence is TGTGCCTGGAGTACCCAGGCCATGAACACTGAAGCTTTCTTT.

This chain connects TRBV7-9 to TRBJ1-6; D call uncertain. The V gene lost 7 bases and the J gene lost 7 bases, with 14 bases spanning the gap. From germline, CDR1 is SEHNR and CDR2 FQNEAQ (reference sequence). CDR3 length equals 14 residues. The CDR3 loop is CASNNVLGNSPLHF. In nucleotides, the CDR3 is TGTGCCAGCAACAATGTACTGGGGAATTCACCCCTCCACTTT. The full variable domain, its missing parts supplied by reference TRBV7-9 and TRBJ1-6, is DTGVSQNPRHKITKRGQNVTFRCDPISEHNRLYWYRQTLGQGPEFLTYFQNEAQLEKSRLLSDRFSAERPKGSFSTLEIQRTEQGDSAMYLCASNNVLGNSPLHFGNGTRLTVT.

This clone showed up just once. The CDR3 is CASSPGTSGGFGDTQYF. The CDR3 coding sequence is TGTGCCAGCAGCCCGGGGACTAGCGGGGGTTTCGGGGATACGCAGTATTTT. This chain uses TRBV5-4 with TRBJ2-3; TRBD2 matches 14 bases. CDR3 length: 17 residues. V lost 4 bases, J lost 6 bases, and 10 bases stayed unmatched. Per germline, CDR1 SGHNT and CDR2 YYREEE (reference sequence).

This chain links TRBV10-2 with TRBJ2-5; TRBD2 agrees at 8 bases. Germline-derived CDR1 and CDR2 are WSHSY and SAAADI. The CDR3 is 15 amino acids. The V gene end was trimmed by 5 bases and the J gene end by 1 base; junction bases not matched to a gene: 6. Here the CDR3 reads CASSKRAGVQETQYF. CDR3 in DNA: TGCGCCAGCAGTAAGCGAGCGGGGGTCCAAGAGACCCAGTACTTC.

The chain is built from TRBV19 and TRBJ1-2; 7 bases are shared with TRBD1. After removal of 4 bases from V and 4 bases from J, the junction contained 15 bases not matched to a gene. CDR1 is LNHDA and CDR2 is SQIVND in the germline V gene (reference sequence). The CDR3 totals 17 residues. This CDR3 is CASSNQIGTVYAYGYTF. CDR3 bases: TGTGCCAGTAGTAACCAGATAGGGACAGTCTACGCCTATGGCTACACCTTC.

The J gene is TRBJ1-5, the V gene TRBV6-2 or TRBV6-3; 9 nucleotides agree with TRBD1. The V segment lost 0 bases and the J segment 11 bases; nucleotides outside the gene matches: 17. Germline CDR1 is MNHEY and CDR2 is SVGEGT. The CDR3 is 18 amino acids. DNA of the CDR3: TGTGCCAGCAGTTACTCCTTGGGACAGGGATATTTATCTACGGCCCAGCATTTT. Protein sequence: CASSYSLGQGYLSTAQHF.

The chain has TRBV6-2 or TRBV6-3 and TRBJ1-5; D may be TRBD1 (5 bases). Germline-derived CDR1 and CDR2 are MNHEY and SVGEGT. The CDR3 runs to 17 residues. The V and J ends lost 5 bases and 0 bases respectively, with 17 bases between them. CDR3: CASSPYGGGYSNQPQHF. DNA of the CDR3: TGTGCCAGCAGTCCATATGGTGGGGGATATAGCAATCAGCCCCAGCATTTT.

Comment on this clone: Other nucleotide sequences from this sample produce the same CDR3. The chain uses TRBV18 and TRBJ1-4; TRBD1 might be the D (5 bases). The CDR3 length is 13 residues. V lost 2 bases to trimming and J lost 8 bases, with 9 bases between them. Germline V lookup: CDR1 KGHSH, CDR2 LQKENI. The chain's CDR3 is CASSPDRGEKLFF. The DNA of the CDR3 is TGTGCCAGCTCACCAGACAGAGGAGAAAAACTGTTTTTT.

The rearrangement links TRBV5-6 to TRBJ2-1; D uncertain. The CDR3 covers 13 residues. V was clipped by 1 base and J by 7 bases, with 9 bases between them. Per the germline V gene, CDR1 is SGHDT and CDR2 is YYEEEE. CDR3 in amino acids: CASSLPYVNEQFF. DNA for the CDR3: TGTGCCAGCAGCTTGCCGTATGTTAATGAGCAGTTCTTC.

The chain is built from TRBV7-6 and TRBJ1-2; D is possibly TRBD1 (6 bases). CDR1 is SGHVS, CDR2 FNYEAQ, per germline. The V gene lost 3 bases and the J gene lost 0 bases, with 8 bases spanning the gap. The CDR3 loop spans 14 amino acids. The CDR3: CASSLGGANYGYTF. CDR3 DNA: TGTGCCAGCAGCTTGGGGGGCGCTAACTATGGCTACACCTTC.

This clone was seen only once. V is TRBV7-9 and J is TRBJ1-1; D possibly corresponds to TRBD1 (5 bases). V was trimmed by 11 bases and J by 4 bases, leaving 11 bases between them. The CDR3 extends over 11 amino acids. The germline V gene encodes CDR1 SEHNR and CDR2 FQNEAQ (reference sequence). The CDR3: CAQRDVTEAFF. The CDR3 DNA sequence: TGTGCCCAAAGGGACGTCACTGAAGCTTTCTTT.

The chain links TRBV3-1 (or the pseudogene TRBV3-2) to TRBJ2-2, with D possibly being TRBD1 (6 bases). Per germline, CDR1 LGHDT and CDR2 YNNKEL (reference sequence). Trimming removed 4 bases at V and 6 bases at J, with 9 bases between. The CDR3 has 13 residues. CDR3 sequence reads: CASSLQGAGELFF. The CDR3 DNA is TGTGCCAGCAGCCTACAGGGAGCCGGGGAGCTGTTTTTT.

This chain connects TRBV7-8 to TRBJ1-5; D not resolved. The V gene lost 4 bases and the J gene lost 6 bases, with 7 bases spanning the gap. Germline CDR1 reads SGHVS; CDR2 reads FQNEAQ. The CDR3 loop spans 12 amino acids. This CDR3 is CASSSSFQPQHF. The DNA of the CDR3 is TGTGCCAGCAGCTCTTCGTTTCAGCCCCAGCATTTT.

Points on this clone: Other DNA sequences within the sample encode an identical CDR3. V gene TRBV12-5 combines with J gene TRBJ2-7, with 11 positions matching TRBD2. The length of the CDR3 is 20 residues. V lost 6 bases and J lost 0; bases outside the gene matches: 19. CDR1 is LGHNT and CDR2 is FRNRAP in the germline V gene. CDR3 in DNA: TGTGCTAGTGGGTTGAGGTTGTGGGTTGGGGGACTAGCGGACTCCTACGAGCAGTACTTC. Translating gives CASGLRLWVGGLADSYEQYF.

J is TRBJ1-3 and V is TRBV29-1; D ambiguous. This CDR3 comprises 11 residues. V was cut by 4 bases and J by 10 bases, with 11 bases left in between. The germline V gene has CDR1 SQVTM and CDR2 ANQGSEA. CDR3 in DNA: TGCAGCGTTGGCTCCCTTGGGACCATATATTTT. It is translated as CSVGSLGTIYF.

This chain uses TRBV7-9 with TRBJ1-6, with D unclear. V was clipped by 4 bases and J by 7 bases, with 5 bases between them. The CDR3 is 12 amino acids. CDR1 and CDR2 from the germline V gene are SEHNR and FQNEAQ (reference sequence). The CDR3 region has the DNA TGTGCCAGCAGCTCCGGGAATTCACCCCTCCACTTT. The encoded protein is CASSSGNSPLHF. Filled out from reference TRBV7-9 and TRBJ1-6, the complete variable domain reads DTGVSQNPRHKITKRGQNVTFRCDPISEHNRLYWYRQTLGQGPEFLTYFQNEAQLEKSRLLSDRFSAERPKGSFSTLEIQRTEQGDSAMYLCASSSGNSPLHFGNGTRLTVT.

This chain connects TRBV19 to TRBJ1-1; the D gene is possibly TRBD1 (5 bases). Deletions cut 4 bases from V and 0 bases from J, with 9 bases between. Per germline, CDR1 LNHDA and CDR2 SQIVND (reference sequence). The CDR3 sequence is 14 residues long. The CDR3 protein is CASSNGGMNTEAFF. The CDR3, as DNA: TGTGCCAGTAGTAACGGGGGGATGAACACTGAAGCTTTCTTT.

The V call is TRBV19, the J call TRBJ1-4, with D possibly being TRBD1 (5 bases). The CDR3 is 14 amino acids. Germline V gene lookup returns CDR1 LNHDA and CDR2 SQIVND (reference sequence). V lost 7 bases to trimming and J lost 5 bases, with 14 bases between them. The DNA of the CDR3 is TGTGCCAGTAATTTCCGGGGACGGAATGAAAAACTGTTTTTT. Protein: CASNFRGRNEKLFF.

The chain combines TRBV9 with TRBJ1-1; D unresolved. Germline values: CDR1 SGDLS, CDR2 YYNGEE. The V end was cut by 3 bases, the J end by 2 bases, with 2 bases between. There are 11 residues in the CDR3. CDR3 protein: CASSDNTEAFF. DNA for the CDR3: TGTGCCAGCAGCGATAACACTGAAGCTTTCTTT.